These T cell receptor beta chains were read from a single sample in a study of shared T cell receptors in the human thymus. Sequencing used immunoSEQ multiplex PCR; TCRdb keeps in-frame clones, though not all of them. The sample shows some 640,000 clones, more than 70% of them seen only once. This same sample was also part of a study on human thymus T cells.

Source material: thymocytes. Receptors were obtained from a boy younger than two with a congenital heart defect. Both conserved end residues are part of each CDR3. Fields, in order: V gene, D gene, clone size, J gene, CDR3 protein, CDR3 DNA. D genes are given only for firm matches. The size field is filled for only some rows; it gives once, few, many or a size class.

>TRBV7-9|TRBD1|NA|TRBJ2-7
CASSYTDTGQGPIYEQYF
TGTGCCAGCAGCTATACGGACACAGGACAGGGGCCCATCTACGAGCAGTACTTC
>TRBV29-1|NA|once|TRBJ1-4
CSVRAGARATNEKLFF
TGCAGCGTCCGTGCGGGCGCCCGAGCAACTAATGAAAAACTGTTTTTT
>TRBV15|TRBD1|NA|TRBJ1-5
CATNRRTGDGNQPQHF
TGTGCCACCAATAGAAGGACAGGGGATGGCAATCAGCCCCAGCATTTT
>TRBV27|TRBD1|NA|TRBJ2-7
CASSLHPGQGAGQYF
TGTGCCAGCAGTTTACATCCGGGACAGGGGGCTGGGCAGTACTTC
>TRBV4-1|TRBD2|NA|TRBJ2-7
CASSQEGGRDGYEQYF
TGCGCCAGCAGCCAAGAGGGGGGGAGGGACGGCTACGAGCAGTACTTC
>TRBV5-1|NA|once|TRBJ2-1
CASSYDHQEYNEQFF
TGCGCCAGCAGCTACGACCACCAGGAATACAATGAGCAGTTCTTC
>TRBV14|TRBD2|NA|TRBJ2-5
CASSQEGTSVETQYF
TGTGCCAGCAGCCAAGAGGGGACTAGTGTAGAGACCCAGTACTTC
>TRBV11-2|NA|NA|TRBJ2-7
CASSLRTYSGYRDYEQYF
TGTGCCAGCAGCTTAAGAACCTACAGTGGGTACAGGGACTACGAGCAGTACTTC
>TRBV4-3|TRBD1|NA|TRBJ2-1
CASSQAGTGYNEQFF
TGCGCCAGCAGCCAAGCAGGGACAGGTTACAATGAGCAGTTCTTC
>TRBV15|TRBD2|NA|TRBJ2-1
CATSRGGARGRAYNEQFF
TGTGCCACCAGCAGAGGGGGTGCTCGGGGGAGGGCCTACAATGAGCAGTTCTTC
>TRBV27|TRBD1|NA|TRBJ1-2
CASKDRDNYGYTF
TGTGCCAGCAAGGACAGGGATAACTATGGCTACACCTTC
>TRBV7-9|TRBD2|NA|TRBJ2-7
CASSLGPLAGEWSYEQYF
TGTGCCAGCAGCTTGGGCCCACTAGCGGGAGAGTGGTCCTACGAGCAGTACTTC
>TRBV28|TRBD1|NA|TRBJ1-3
CASSLGGVDRGNENTIYF
TGTGCCAGCAGTTTAGGCGGGGTAGACAGGGGGAATGAAAACACCATATATTTT
>TRBV5-6|NA|few|TRBJ1-2
CASSLDGWRGLILGYTF
TGTGCCAGCAGCTTGGACGGCTGGCGGGGGTTGATACTTGGCTACACCTTC
>TRBV7-8|NA|NA|TRBJ2-1
CASSLGAGALTSYNEQFF
TGTGCCAGCAGCTTAGGGGCAGGGGCCCTTACTTCCTACAATGAGCAGTTCTTC
>TRBV5-1|TRBD1|NA|TRBJ1-2
CASSPRDRRYGYTF
TGCGCCAGCAGCCCCCGGGACAGACGCTATGGCTACACCTTC
>TRBV5-1|TRBD2|NA|TRBJ2-1
CASSLGLAAYNEQFF
TGCGCCAGCAGCTTGGGACTAGCGGCTTACAATGAGCAGTTCTTC
>TRBV7-9|TRBD2|NA|TRBJ2-1
CASSRVPSGSHGNEQFF
TGTGCCAGCAGCCGGGTTCCTAGCGGGTCCCACGGGAATGAGCAGTTCTTC
>TRBV27|TRBD2|NA|TRBJ2-3
CASSPIAGGPTDTQYF
TGTGCCAGCAGTCCCATAGCGGGGGGGCCAACTGATACGCAGTATTTT
>TRBV9|TRBD1|NA|TRBJ2-1
CASSVGTGLSLEHEQFF
TGTGCCAGCAGCGTAGGGACAGGCCTTAGTTTGGAACATGAGCAGTTCTTC
>TRBV27|NA|NA|TRBJ1-1
CASSPQVRSEAFF
TGTGCCAGCAGTCCACAGGTAAGGTCTGAAGCTTTCTTT
>TRBV10-3|NA|NA|TRBJ2-2
CAISESGRLRTGELFF
TGTGCCATCAGTGAGTCCGGTAGACTTCGCACCGGGGAGCTGTTTTTT
>TRBV28|NA|NA|TRBJ2-3
CASSLSGQKHMGYF
TGTGCCAGCAGTTTATCGGGACAAAAACATATGGGGTATTTT
>TRBV25-1|NA|NA|TRBJ2-1
CASSDRGSYNEQFF
TGTGCCAGCAGTGACCGGGGGAGTTACAATGAGCAGTTCTTC
>TRBV27|TRBD2|NA|TRBJ2-3
CASSPAKPSTSGSRSTDTQYF
TGTGCCAGCAGTCCGGCCAAACCTTCGACTAGCGGGAGTCGTAGCACAGATACGCAGTATTTT
>TRBV27|TRBD2|NA|TRBJ2-7
CASSPSGRPNYEQYF
TGTGCCAGCAGCCCTAGCGGGAGACCGAACTACGAGCAGTACTTC
>TRBV7-8|NA|NA|TRBJ2-2
CASSSRGLNTGELFF
TGTGCCAGCAGCTCACGCGGTTTGAACACCGGGGAGCTGTTTTTT
>TRBV5-6|TRBD1|NA|TRBJ1-5
CASSFSGTGSNGQPQHF
TGTGCCAGCAGCTTCTCCGGGACAGGTTCTAACGGGCAGCCCCAGCATTTT
>TRBV2|NA|NA|TRBJ1-2
CASANRPNNYGYTF
TGTGCCAGCGCGAACAGACCTAATAACTATGGCTACACCTTC
>TRBV5-1|TRBD1|NA|TRBJ1-1
CASSFAGWDRANTEAFF
TGCGCCAGCAGCTTCGCCGGGTGGGACAGGGCGAACACTGAAGCTTTCTTT
>TRBV4-3|TRBD2|NA|TRBJ2-1
CASSQDSSGGANEQFF
TGCGCCAGCAGCCAAGATTCCAGCGGGGGGGCTAATGAGCAGTTCTTC
>TRBV28|NA|NA|TRBJ2-5
CASSSGHREGLSLAETQYF
TGTGCCAGCAGTTCGGGGCACAGGGAGGGTTTGAGTTTGGCGGAGACCCAGTACTTC
>TRBV9|TRBD1|NA|TRBJ1-2
CASREKGAEYGYTF
TGTGCCAGCAGGGAAAAGGGGGCAGAATATGGCTACACCTTC
>TRBV2|NA|once|TRBJ1-5
CASSEVQSNQPQHF
TGTGCCAGCAGTGAAGTTCAGAGCAATCAGCCCCAGCATTTT
>TRBV7-2|NA|NA|TRBJ2-3
CASSLARRGRGTDTQYF
TGTGCCAGCAGCTTAGCGCGGCGGGGGCGGGGCACAGATACGCAGTATTTT
>TRBV28|NA|NA|TRBJ2-3
CASSLPPETTVTDTQYF
TGTGCCAGCAGTTTACCCCCTGAGACAACAGTCACAGATACGCAGTATTTT
>TRBV4-3|NA|NA|TRBJ1-4
CASSQDRKATNEKLFF
TGCGCCAGCAGCCAAGACAGGAAAGCAACTAATGAAAAACTGTTTTTT
>TRBV10-1|NA|NA|TRBJ2-3
CASSESFGESDTQYF
TGCGCCAGCAGTGAGTCGTTTGGGGAGTCAGATACGCAGTATTTT
>TRBV4-1|NA|once|TRBJ1-1
CASSQGVGGMNTEAFF
TGCGCCAGCAGCCAAGGAGTTGGAGGCATGAACACTGAAGCTTTCTTT
>TRBV7-9|NA|NA|TRBJ2-7
CASSLDPEPPMPYEQYF
TGTGCCAGCAGCTTAGACCCCGAACCTCCTATGCCGTACGAGCAGTACTTC
>TRBV6-1|NA|NA|TRBJ1-6
CASSIRGVGSPLHF
TGTGCCAGCAGTATCAGGGGTGTGGGTTCACCCCTCCACTTT
>TRBV15|TRBD1|NA|TRBJ2-7
CATSGAQGDSSTYEQYF
TGTGCCACCAGCGGTGCCCAGGGGGACAGTTCTACCTACGAGCAGTACTTC
>TRBV5-1|TRBD1|NA|TRBJ2-7
CASSRDRGQNYEQYF
TGCGCCAGCAGCAGGGACAGGGGGCAGAATTACGAGCAGTACTTC
>TRBV5-6|TRBD2|NA|TRBJ2-3
CASSGGGRTDTQYF
TGTGCCAGCTCGGGAGGCGGGAGAACAGATACGCAGTATTTT
>TRBV30|TRBD1|once|TRBJ2-7
CAWSVPGDRVRYEQYF
TGTGCCTGGAGTGTACCGGGGGACAGGGTTCGCTACGAGCAGTACTTC
>TRBV29-1|NA|NA|TRBJ2-1
CSVESERTTLSYNEQFF
TGCAGCGTTGAGTCGGAGCGGACGACGCTTTCCTACAATGAGCAGTTCTTC
>TRBV10-3|NA|NA|TRBJ2-7
CAISEQGTHEQYF
TGTGCCATCAGTGAGCAGGGTACCCACGAGCAGTACTTC
>TRBV7-6|NA|NA|TRBJ2-1
CASSARDTEQFF
TGTGCCAGCAGCGCCAGGGACACCGAGCAGTTCTTC
>TRBV5-1|NA|NA|TRBJ1-5
CASSTTGDSNQPQHF
TGCGCCAGCAGCACTACAGGAGATAGCAATCAGCCCCAGCATTTT